The 25 T cell receptor beta chains in this list originate from one sample, sequenced in a study of T cell responses to AZD1222 COVID-19 vaccine. The repertoire was sequenced with immunoSEQ multiplex PCR; TCRdb's copy has only in-frame clones and lacks some. The sample yields 150,000 to 200,000 clones, about 89% seen once. The sample was peripheral blood, taken 28 days after the second AZD1222 dose. The source of these receptors is an adult who received the AZD1222 COVID-19 vaccine.

This clone is a singleton in its sample. The chain has TRBV4-2 and TRBJ1-3, with 10 positions matching TRBD1. Per the germline V gene, CDR1 is LGHNA and CDR2 is YNFKEQ. Germline trimming cut 1 base from V and 3 bases from J; bases unmatched to any gene: 3. This CDR3 region has 16 residues. The CDR3 DNA sequence: TGTGCCAGCAGCCAAGGACAGGGGGCGGATGGAAACACCATATATTTT. Its protein product is CASSQGQGADGNTIYF.

The genes are TRBV19 and TRBJ2-5; TRBD2 might be the D (5 bases). The CDR3 spans 16 residues. The V and J ends lost 1 base and 8 bases respectively, with 20 bases between them. Germline V gene lookup returns CDR1 LNHDA and CDR2 SQIVND (reference sequence). The CDR3 protein is CASSIVHRAPEGTQYF. The CDR3 DNA reads as TGTGCCAGTAGTATAGTCCACCGGGCTCCCGAGGGAACCCAGTACTTC.

V and J are TRBV15 and TRBJ2-7, with D unresolved. The CDR3 extends over 13 amino acids. Trimming took off 5 bases at V and 0 bases at J, with 8 bases between the two ends. Germline V lookup: CDR1 LNHNV, CDR2 YYDKDF (reference sequence). The CDR3 bases are TGTGCCACCAGCGCCCGCTCCTCCTACGAGCAGTACTTC. Encoded protein: CATSARSSYEQYF.

The V gene is TRBV18, the J gene TRBJ1-1; TRBD1 matches at 7 bases. There are 14 residues in the CDR3. V lost 6 bases to trimming and J lost 5 bases; unmatched junction nucleotides: 9. Per germline, CDR1 KGHSH and CDR2 LQKENI. The CDR3 nucleotides read TGTGCCAGCTCGCTGCCGGGACAGTCAACTGAAGCTTTCTTT. Amino acids: CASSLPGQSTEAFF.

Points on this clone: Other DNA sequences in the sample encode the same CDR3. The CDR3, as DNA: TGTGCCAGCAGTCTATCGGGGCGGGCCGGGGAGCTGTTTTTT. Its translation is CASSLSGRAGELFF. The rearrangement links TRBV9 to TRBJ2-2, with D perhaps given as TRBD1 or TRBD2 (5 bases each). This CDR3 spans 14 amino acids. V shed 5 bases and J shed 6 bases, with 14 bases lying between them. CDR1 and CDR2 from the germline V gene are SGDLS and YYNGEE.

The gene calls are TRBV18 and TRBJ1-1; 7 bases fit TRBD1. The ends lost 0 bases at V and 5 bases at J; junction bases unmatched: 9. CDR3 length equals 16 residues. Germline V lookup: CDR1 KGHSH, CDR2 LQKENI. The CDR3 DNA follows: TGTGCCAGCTCACCACCAGCCAGGGGGACTCGTACTGAAGCTTTCTTT. Translated, it gives CASSPPARGTRTEAFF.

The J gene is TRBJ2-5, the V gene TRBV11-2, with 11 bases lining up with TRBD2. The trim removed 4 bases at V and 5 bases at J, leaving 9 bases unmatched. This CDR3 has 16 residues. The germline gives CDR1 SGHAT, CDR2 FQNNGV. CDR3 in amino acids: CASSSTPGLAAETQYF. CDR3 DNA: TGTGCCAGCAGCTCCACACCGGGACTAGCGGCGGAGACCCAGTACTTC.

V is TRBV10-3 and J is TRBJ1-1, with 7 bases lining up with TRBD1. Germline values: CDR1 ENHRY, CDR2 SYGVKD. This CDR3 comprises 14 residues. The V segment lost 2 bases and the J segment 1 base; nucleotides outside the gene matches: 1. The DNA of the CDR3 is TGTGCCATCAGTGAGAGACAGGGGAACACTGAAGCTTTCTTT. Translating it yields CAISERQGNTEAFF.

This rearrangement joins TRBV9 to TRBJ1-1, with D unclear. This CDR3 region has 13 residues. V dropped 4 bases and J dropped 7 bases, with 14 bases sitting between them. CDR1 and CDR2 (germline): SGDLS, YYNGEE. The CDR3 loop reads CASSFLPSGEAFF. CDR3 bases: TGTGCCAGCAGCTTTTTGCCATCGGGTGAAGCTTTCTTT.

This chain connects TRBV9 to TRBJ2-1; 7 bases fit TRBD2. After removal of 7 bases from V and 0 bases from J, the junction contained 7 bases not matched to a gene. CDR1 SGDLS and CDR2 YYNGEE come from the germline V gene. This CDR3 region has 15 residues. The CDR3 DNA reads as TGTGCCAGCGCTACCGCTAGCGGCTCCTACAATGAGCAGTTCTTC. The encoded protein is CASATASGSYNEQFF. Drawing the rest from reference TRBV9 and TRBJ2-1, the complete variable domain is DSGVTQTPKHLITATGQRVTLRCSPRSGDLSVYWYQQSLDQGLQFLIQYYNGEERAKGNILERFSAQQFPDLHSELNLSSLELGDSALYFCASATASGSYNEQFFGPGTRLTVL.

CDR3 nucleotide sequence: TGCGCCAGCAGCTTATCTGCTCGGGGTGGGAACACTGAAGCTTTCTTT. As protein: CASSLSARGGNTEAFF. The chain is built from TRBV5-1 and TRBJ1-1; D is undetermined. This CDR3 spans 16 amino acids. V lost 2 bases to trimming and J lost 1 base, with 15 bases between them. Germline V CDR1 and CDR2: SGHRS, YFSETQ.

The genes are TRBV18 and TRBJ2-1; 7 bases agree with TRBD2. V shed 2 bases, J shed 2 bases, and the junction held 9 bases outside the gene matches. Germline lookup yields CDR1 KGHSH and CDR2 LQKENI. CDR3 length equals 17 residues. The CDR3 nucleotides are TGTGCCAGCTCACCAGCCGTTGGGCTAGCGGCCTACAATGAGCAGTTCTTC. This sequence encodes CASSPAVGLAAYNEQFF.

The chain recombines TRBV2 with TRBJ1-3; D remains ambiguous. V was pared by 5 bases and J by 4 bases, with 6 bases between. CDR1 is SNHLY and CDR2 is FYNNEI in the germline V gene. The CDR3 runs 12 residues. CDR3 in amino acids: CASSSQGNTIYF. In nucleotides, the CDR3 is TGTGCCAGCAGTTCCCAAGGAAACACCATATATTTT.

This rearrangement joins TRBV19 to TRBJ2-4, with D possibly matching TRBD1 (6 bases). Per the germline V gene, CDR1 is LNHDA and CDR2 is SQIVND (reference sequence). The V and J ends lost 6 bases and 16 bases respectively, with 10 bases between them. This CDR3 is built from 9 residues. CDR3 coding DNA: TGTGCCAGTAGGGACAGACCCTACTTC. It translates to CASRDRPYF.

With respect to this clone: Within the sample, other DNA sequences also encode this same CDR3. The chain has TRBV5-1 and TRBJ2-2; the D gene is possibly TRBD1 (6 bases). Trimming cost V 0 bases and J 1 base, with 7 bases left between them. The CDR3 consists of 15 residues. Per germline, CDR1 SGHRS and CDR2 YFSETQ. The CDR3 region has the DNA TGCGCCAGCAGCTTGGAACAGGGGAACACCGGGGAGCTGTTTTTT. This encodes CASSLEQGNTGELFF.

The rearrangement uses TRBV5-1 and TRBJ2-2, with D perhaps given as TRBD1 or TRBD2 (5 bases each). CDR1 and CDR2 from the germline V gene are SGHRS and YFSETQ. The V end was cut by 3 bases, the J end by 9 bases, with 15 bases between. This CDR3 region has 14 residues. The CDR3 nucleotides are TGCGCCAGCAGCTCCGAGGGGACCGGGAGGGAGCTGTTTTTT. It is translated as CASSSEGTGRELFF.

With respect to this clone: The junction and the germline gene differ at one end; a read error may be behind it. The rearrangement links TRBV4-1 to TRBJ2-7, with D maybe TRBD1 (6 bases). The germline V gene encodes CDR1 MGHRA and CDR2 YSYEKL. The CDR3 runs to 12 residues. The CDR3 here is CASSPQDSSRHF. The CDR3 DNA follows: TGCGCCAGCAGCCCACAGGACAGCTCTAGGCACTTC.

The gene calls are TRBV19 and TRBJ2-6; no reliable D call. This CDR3 is built from 15 residues. In germline, CDR1 is LNHDA, CDR2 SQIVND (reference sequence). Trimming removed 5 bases from V and 0 bases from J, with 8 bases in between. CDR3 sequence reads: CASSVGPSGANVLTF. Here the CDR3 DNA reads TGTGCCAGTAGTGTCGGACCCTCTGGGGCCAACGTCCTGACTTTC.

This clone was counted a single time. The rearrangement uses TRBV3-1 (or the pseudogene TRBV3-2) and TRBJ1-1, with D unresolved. Trimming shortened V by 0 bases and J by 1 base, and 9 bases separated the two germline ends. The germline CDR1 and CDR2 sequences are LGHDT and YNNKEL (reference sequence). CDR3 length equals 15 residues. CDR3 protein: CASSQERVWNTEAFF. DNA for the CDR3: TGTGCCAGCAGCCAAGAGAGGGTATGGAACACTGAAGCTTTCTTT.

The rearrangement uses TRBV19 and TRBJ1-5; possible D gene TRBD1, 5 bases. The germline V gene encodes CDR1 LNHDA and CDR2 SQIVND (reference sequence). This CDR3 has 13 amino acids. Trimming shortened V by 4 bases and J by 2 bases, and 6 bases separated the two germline ends. CDR3 sequence: CASSKQGNQPQHF. In nucleotides, the CDR3 is TGTGCCAGTAGTAAACAGGGCAATCAGCCCCAGCATTTT.

A few counts support this clone. The rearrangement links TRBV12-5 to TRBJ2-2; D unresolved. This CDR3 spans 13 amino acids. Deletions cut 2 bases from V and 10 bases from J, with 11 bases between. The V gene's germline CDR1 is LGHNT and CDR2 FRNRAP. The CDR3 loop is CASGLFPMEELFF. The CDR3 region has the DNA TGTGCTAGTGGTTTGTTCCCAATGGAGGAGCTGTTTTTT.

The chain employs TRBV18 and TRBJ1-6, with 9 bases matching TRBD1. The length of the CDR3 is 13 residues. Per the germline V gene, CDR1 is KGHSH and CDR2 is LQKENI. The V and J ends lost 8 bases and 7 bases, in that order; junction bases with no gene match: 3. The CDR3 nucleotides are TGTGCCAGCACAGACAGGGGGAATTCACCCCTCCACTTT. The encoded protein is CASTDRGNSPLHF.

The V call is TRBV5-6, the J call TRBJ2-5, with 8 nucleotides matching TRBD2. The CDR3 has 15 residues. Germline values: CDR1 SGHDT, CDR2 YYEEEE. V trimming: 0 bases; J trimming: 4 bases; junction bases outside the gene matches: 5. The CDR3 region is CASSLGLARRETQYF. In DNA form, the CDR3 reads TGTGCCAGCAGCTTGGGACTAGCGAGAAGAGAGACCCAGTACTTC.

This clone showed up just once. The chain employs TRBV7-3 and TRBJ2-3, with 9 bases matching TRBD2. The junction had 8 bases not matched to a gene; V was cut back by 5 bases and J by 5 bases. The CDR3 contains 15 residues. Per germline, CDR1 SGHTA and CDR2 FQGTGA. Written as DNA, the CDR3 is TGTGCCAGCAGCCTTGGACTAGCGAAAGTAGATACGCAGTATTTT. This gives the protein CASSLGLAKVDTQYF.

The rearrangement uses TRBV6-5 and TRBJ1-1; possibly TRBD1 for D (5 bases). V was trimmed by 7 bases and J by 4 bases, leaving 13 bases between them. The CDR3 totals 13 residues. Looked up from germline, CDR1 is MNHEY and CDR2 is SVGAGI. CDR3 sequence: CASKRPGGTEAFF. For the CDR3, the DNA is TGTGCCAGCAAACGCCCTGGGGGCACTGAAGCTTTCTTT.